This T cell receptor (beta chain) was obtained from a study of blood T cell repertoires in COVID-19. Whole-study context: Donors in the United States, Italy and Spain gave samples during acute or convalescent COVID-19. PBMCs, B-cell-depleted T cells, or T cells provided the cDNA or gDNA that made up the material.

Germline V gives CDR1 LGHDT, CDR2 YNNKEL (reference sequence). The CDR3 sequence is 15 residues long. Trimming took 1 base from V and 9 from J; bases not matched to a gene: 7. In the original workflow: Amplifying reference gene primers gave estimates of nucleated cell counts. Assay: immunoSEQ multiplex PCR; the TCRdb copy retains only in-frame clones and omits some. The V and J calls and the clone size are those of that table, but D and trimming were determined from the DNA. The profile covers approximately 72,000 clones, with around nine tenths appearing a single time and around 13% taken by the ten largest. This clone was counted between two and nine times.

Sequenced: peripheral blood. This receptor was taken from a woman aged 55 to 70 with acute or convalescent COVID-19. The chain has TRBV3-1 (or the pseudogene TRBV3-2) and TRBJ2-1; 9 nucleotides match TRBD2. The CDR3 nucleotides read TGTGCCAGCAGCCAAGTGCGGGGGGGCAGCGGTGAGCAGTTCTTC. Its translation: CASSQVRGGSGEQFF.